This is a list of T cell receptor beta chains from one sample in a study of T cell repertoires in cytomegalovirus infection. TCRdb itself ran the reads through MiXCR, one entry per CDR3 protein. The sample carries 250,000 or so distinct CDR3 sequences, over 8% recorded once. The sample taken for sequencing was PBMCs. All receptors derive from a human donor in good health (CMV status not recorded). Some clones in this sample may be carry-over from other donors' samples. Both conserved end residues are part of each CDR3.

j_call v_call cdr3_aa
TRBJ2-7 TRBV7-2 CASSTLAGGEQYF
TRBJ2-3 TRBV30 CACTRRTWGDTQYF
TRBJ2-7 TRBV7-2 CASARGLSAHEQYF
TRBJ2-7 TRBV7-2 CASSLHPAGKSYEQYF
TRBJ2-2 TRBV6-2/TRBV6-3 CASGLDRGTGELFF
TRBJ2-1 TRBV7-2 CASSLELASHNEQFF
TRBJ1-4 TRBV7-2 CASSLRRRLFF
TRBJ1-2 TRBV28 CASSFRDGLYGYTF
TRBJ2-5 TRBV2 CASSEAVFDGVRAQYF
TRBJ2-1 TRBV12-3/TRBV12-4 CASNGPGNEQFF
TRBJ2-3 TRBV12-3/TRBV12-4 CASSRPGTDTQYF
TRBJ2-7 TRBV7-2 CASSGAGPVEQYF
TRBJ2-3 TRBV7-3 CASSFSTLSTDTQYF
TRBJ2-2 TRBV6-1 CASSQNTGELFF
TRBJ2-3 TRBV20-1 CSAIAGGPADTQYF
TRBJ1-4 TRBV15 CATSRDGLNEKLFF
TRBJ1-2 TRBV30 CAWSQTGAGEGYTF
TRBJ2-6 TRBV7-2 CASRPGAGHSGANVLTF
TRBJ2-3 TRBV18 CASSPPSRTSGEPDTQYF
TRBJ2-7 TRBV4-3 CASSQGPGEAYEQYF
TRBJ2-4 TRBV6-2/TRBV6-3 CASSAPRTGVGNIQYF
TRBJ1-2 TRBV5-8 CASSLGTGADYGYTF
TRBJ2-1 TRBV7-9 CASSELSGSRANEQFF
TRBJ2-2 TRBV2 CASTREMGSGELFF
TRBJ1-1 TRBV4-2 CASSQNRDTEAFF
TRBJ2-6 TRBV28 CASSTTRSSGANVLTF
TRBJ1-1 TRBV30 CAWTLGWGGGTEAFF
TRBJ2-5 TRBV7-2 CASSLGSGETQYF
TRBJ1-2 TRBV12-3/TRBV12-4 CASSPPGRGNYGYTF
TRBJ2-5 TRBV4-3 CASSQAAAGGETQYF
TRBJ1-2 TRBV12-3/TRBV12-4 CASSRDKGYGYTF
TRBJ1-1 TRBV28 CASSSPWEAFF
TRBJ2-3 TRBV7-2 CASSPRGSGAGTDTQYF
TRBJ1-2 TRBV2 CASSGGTTGVYYGYTF
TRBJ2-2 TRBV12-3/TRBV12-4 CASSRGADTGELFF
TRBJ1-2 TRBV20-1 CSARVSSYYGYTF
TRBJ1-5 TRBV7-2 CASSLEGIPNQPQHF
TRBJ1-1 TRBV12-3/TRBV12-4 CASSPRREAFF
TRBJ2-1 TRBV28 CASQGQGSYNEQFF
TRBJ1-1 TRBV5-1 CASSSSVTGNTEAFF
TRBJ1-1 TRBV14 CASSPKYQGNTEAFF
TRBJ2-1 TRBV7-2 CASSPVLSAGISYNEQFF
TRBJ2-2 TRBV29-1 CSVESRETGELFF
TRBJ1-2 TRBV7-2 CASSWASSYGYTF
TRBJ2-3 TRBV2 CASSSLAGGPEKTDTQYF